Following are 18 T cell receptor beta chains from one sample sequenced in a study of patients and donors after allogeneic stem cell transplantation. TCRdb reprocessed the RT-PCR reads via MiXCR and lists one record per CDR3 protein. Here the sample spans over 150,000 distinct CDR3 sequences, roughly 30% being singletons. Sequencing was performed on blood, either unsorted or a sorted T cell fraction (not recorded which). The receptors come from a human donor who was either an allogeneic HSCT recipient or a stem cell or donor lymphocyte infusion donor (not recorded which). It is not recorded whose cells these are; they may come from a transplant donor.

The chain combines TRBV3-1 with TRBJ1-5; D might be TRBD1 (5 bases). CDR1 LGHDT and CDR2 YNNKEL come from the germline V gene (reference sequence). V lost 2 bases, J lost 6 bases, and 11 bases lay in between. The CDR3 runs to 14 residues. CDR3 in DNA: TGTGCCAGCAGCCAAAGGGGTTGGACTCAGCCCCAGCATTTT. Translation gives CASSQRGWTQPQHF.

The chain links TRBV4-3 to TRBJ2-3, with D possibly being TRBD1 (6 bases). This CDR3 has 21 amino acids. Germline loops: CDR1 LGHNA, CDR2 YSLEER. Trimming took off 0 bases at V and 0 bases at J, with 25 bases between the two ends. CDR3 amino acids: CASSQDLQGRGRYSSTDTQYF. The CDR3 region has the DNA TGCGCCAGCAGCCAAGATTTACAGGGAAGGGGAAGATATTCTAGCACAGATACGCAGTATTTT.

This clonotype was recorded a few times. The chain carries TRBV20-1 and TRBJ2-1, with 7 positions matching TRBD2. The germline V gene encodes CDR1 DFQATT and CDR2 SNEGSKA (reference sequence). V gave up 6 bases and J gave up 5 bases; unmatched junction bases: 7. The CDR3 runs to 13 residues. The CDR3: CSARSREDNEQFF. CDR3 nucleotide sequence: TGCAGTGCCAGAAGCCGGGAGGACAATGAGCAGTTCTTC.

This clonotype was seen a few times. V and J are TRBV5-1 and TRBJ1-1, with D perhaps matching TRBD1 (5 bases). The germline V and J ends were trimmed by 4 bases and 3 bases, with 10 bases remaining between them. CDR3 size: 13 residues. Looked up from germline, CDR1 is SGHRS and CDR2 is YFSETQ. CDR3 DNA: TGCGCCAGCAGCCTCGTGACAGACACTGAAGCTTTCTTT. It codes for CASSLVTDTEAFF.

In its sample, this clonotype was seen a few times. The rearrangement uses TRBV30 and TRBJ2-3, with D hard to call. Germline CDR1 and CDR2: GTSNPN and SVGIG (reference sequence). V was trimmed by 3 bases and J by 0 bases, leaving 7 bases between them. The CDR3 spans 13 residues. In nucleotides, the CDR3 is TGTGCCTGGAGGCTCGGGAGCACAGATACGCAGTATTTT. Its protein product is CAWRLGSTDTQYF.

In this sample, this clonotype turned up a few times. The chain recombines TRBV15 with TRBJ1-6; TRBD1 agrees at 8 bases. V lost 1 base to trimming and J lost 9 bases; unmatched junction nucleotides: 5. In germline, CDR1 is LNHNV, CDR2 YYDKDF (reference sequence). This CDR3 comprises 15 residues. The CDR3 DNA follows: TGTGCCACCAGCAGAGCGGCAGGGGGCTTTTCACCCCTCCACTTT. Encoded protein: CATSRAAGGFSPLHF.

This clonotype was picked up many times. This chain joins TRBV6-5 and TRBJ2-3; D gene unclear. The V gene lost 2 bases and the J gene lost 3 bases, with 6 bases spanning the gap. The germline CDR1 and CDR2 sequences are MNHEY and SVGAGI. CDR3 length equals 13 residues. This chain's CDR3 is CASSYGWTDTQYF. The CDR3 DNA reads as TGTGCCAGCAGTTACGGGTGGACAGATACGCAGTATTTT.

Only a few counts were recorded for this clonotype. CDR3 in DNA: TGTGCCAGCAGCCCGGGCAACCACGGTGGTGAGCAGTTCTTC. Protein product: CASSPGNHGGEQFF. The genes are TRBV3-1 and TRBJ2-1; D is ambiguous. The V gene's germline CDR1 is LGHDT and CDR2 YNNKEL (reference sequence). Trimming removed 4 bases at V and 9 bases at J, with 16 bases between. This CDR3 has 14 residues.

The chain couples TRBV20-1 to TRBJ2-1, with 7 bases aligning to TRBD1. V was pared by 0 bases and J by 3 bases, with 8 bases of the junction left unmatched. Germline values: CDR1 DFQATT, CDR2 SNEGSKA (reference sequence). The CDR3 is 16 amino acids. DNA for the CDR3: TGCAGTGCTAGAGATACTGTGACAGGGCACTACAATGAGCAGTTCTTC. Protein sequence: CSARDTVTGHYNEQFF.

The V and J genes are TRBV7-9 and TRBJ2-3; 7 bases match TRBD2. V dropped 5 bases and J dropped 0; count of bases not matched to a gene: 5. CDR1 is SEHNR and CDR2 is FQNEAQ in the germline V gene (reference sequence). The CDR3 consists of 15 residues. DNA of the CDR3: TGTGCCAGCAGCGGAGGGCGGGAGAGCACAGATACGCAGTATTTT. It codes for CASSGGRESTDTQYF.

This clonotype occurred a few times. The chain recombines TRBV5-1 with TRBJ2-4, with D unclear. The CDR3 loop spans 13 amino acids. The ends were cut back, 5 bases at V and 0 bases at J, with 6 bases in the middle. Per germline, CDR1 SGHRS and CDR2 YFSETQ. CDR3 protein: CASREIAKNIQYF. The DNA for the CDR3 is TGCGCCAGCAGGGAAATAGCCAAAAACATTCAGTACTTC.

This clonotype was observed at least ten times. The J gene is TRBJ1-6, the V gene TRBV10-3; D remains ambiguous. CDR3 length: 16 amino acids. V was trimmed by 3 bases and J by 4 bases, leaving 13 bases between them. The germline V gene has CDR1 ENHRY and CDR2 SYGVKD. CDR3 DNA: TGTGCCATCAGTGATAACAGACAAGGGTATAATTCACCCCTCCACTTT. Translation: CAISDNRQGYNSPLHF.

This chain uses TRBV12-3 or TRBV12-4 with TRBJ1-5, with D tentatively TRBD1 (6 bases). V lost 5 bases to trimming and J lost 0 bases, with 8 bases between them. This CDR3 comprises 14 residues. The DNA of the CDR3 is TGTGCCAGCAGTCGGGACACTAGCAATCAGCCCCAGCATTTT. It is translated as CASSRDTSNQPQHF.

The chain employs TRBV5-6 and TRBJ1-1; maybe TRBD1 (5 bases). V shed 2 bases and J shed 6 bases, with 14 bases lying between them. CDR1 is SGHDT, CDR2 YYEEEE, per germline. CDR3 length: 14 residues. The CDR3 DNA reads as TGTGCCAGCAGCTTTGTGTGGGGCCAGGCTGAAGCTTTCTTT. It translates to CASSFVWGQAEAFF. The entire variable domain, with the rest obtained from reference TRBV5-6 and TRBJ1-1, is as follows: DAGVTQSPTHLIKTRGQQVTLRCSPKSGHDTVSWYQQALGQGPQFIFQYYEEEERQRGNFPDRFSGHQFPNYSSELNVNALLLGDSALYLCASSFVWGQAEAFFGQGTRLTVV.

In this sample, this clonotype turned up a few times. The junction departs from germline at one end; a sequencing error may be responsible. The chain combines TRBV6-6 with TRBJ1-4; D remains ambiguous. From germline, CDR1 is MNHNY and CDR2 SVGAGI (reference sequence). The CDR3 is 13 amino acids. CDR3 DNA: TGTGCCAGCAGTTTCAGGACTAACGAAAAACTGTTTTTT. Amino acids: CASSFRTNEKLFF.

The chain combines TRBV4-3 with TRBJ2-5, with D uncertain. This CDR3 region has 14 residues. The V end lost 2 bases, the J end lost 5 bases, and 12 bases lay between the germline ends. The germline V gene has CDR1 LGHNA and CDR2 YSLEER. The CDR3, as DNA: TGCGCCAGCAGCCAACGCTTTCCACGGGAGACCCAGTACTTC. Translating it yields CASSQRFPRETQYF.

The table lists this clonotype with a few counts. The CDR3 protein is CASSKGQGFTEAFF. CDR3 nucleotide sequence: TGCGCCAGCAGCAAGGGACAGGGATTCACTGAAGCTTTCTTT. The chain combines TRBV5-1 with TRBJ1-1; TRBD1 agrees at 9 bases. This CDR3 is 14 amino acids long. Trimming removed 4 bases from V and 4 bases from J; junction bases left unmatched: 5. The germline gives CDR1 SGHRS, CDR2 YFSETQ.

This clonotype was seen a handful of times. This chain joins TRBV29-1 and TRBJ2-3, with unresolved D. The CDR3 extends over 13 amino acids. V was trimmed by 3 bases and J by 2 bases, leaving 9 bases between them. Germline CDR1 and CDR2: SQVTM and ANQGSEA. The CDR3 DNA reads TGCAGCGTTGATTTCCTACTCACAGATACGCAGTATTTT. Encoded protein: CSVDFLLTDTQYF.